This TCR beta chain was captured in a study of blood T cell repertoires in COVID-19. Repertoires were generated with immunoSEQ multiplex PCR, while TCRdb's copy carries only in-frame clones and drops some. In the table there are fewer than 150,000 clones, over 75% of which are singletons. V was clipped by 6 bases and J by 2 bases; unmatched bases: 9. The germline V gene encodes CDR1 SNHLY and CDR2 FYNNEI. The CDR3 has 15 residues. Participants came from roughly 25 US areas, aged roughly 18 to 95 years. The chain is built from TRBV2 and TRBJ1-1; TRBD1 matches at 7 bases. Sequenced: PBMCs or T cells enriched from blood (not recorded which). The source is a man aged 50 or older in a cohort exposed to, infected with or recovered from COVID-19 (not recorded which). CDR3 residues: CASRIGGQQNTEAFF. CDR3 DNA sequence: TGTGCCAGCAGAATAGGGGGACAGCAAAACACTGAAGCTTTCTTT.